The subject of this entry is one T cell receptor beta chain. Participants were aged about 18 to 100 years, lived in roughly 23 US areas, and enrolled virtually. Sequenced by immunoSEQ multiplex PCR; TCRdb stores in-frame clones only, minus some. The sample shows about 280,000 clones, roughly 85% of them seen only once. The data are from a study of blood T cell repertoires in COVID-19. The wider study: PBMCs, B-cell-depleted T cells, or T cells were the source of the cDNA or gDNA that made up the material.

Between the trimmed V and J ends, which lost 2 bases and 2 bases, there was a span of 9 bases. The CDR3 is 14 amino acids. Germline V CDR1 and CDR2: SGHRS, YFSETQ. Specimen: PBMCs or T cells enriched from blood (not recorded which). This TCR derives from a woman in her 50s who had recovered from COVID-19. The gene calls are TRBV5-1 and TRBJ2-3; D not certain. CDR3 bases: TGCGCCAGCAGCTTTACGGAGATCACAGATACGCAGTATTTT. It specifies CASSFTEITDTQYF.